A selection of T cell receptor beta chains follows, all from one sample in a study of cytomegalovirus exposure and HLA in healthy donors. Sequenced by immunoSEQ multiplex PCR; TCRdb stores in-frame clones only, minus some. The sample carries 200,000 to 250,000 clones, more than 80% recorded once. The sample consisted of PBMCs. These TCRs come from a man aged 25 to 40 in good health and CMV-seronegative. CDR3s include the opening cysteine and the closing phenylalanine or tryptophan. The D gene is left open where the match is weak. Clone size is shown for a subset of rows, as once, few, many or a class of expanded clone.

few	TRBV5-6	TRBJ2-5	TRBD2	TGTGCCAGCAGTAGCGGGGGGGATCAAGAGACCCAGTACTTC	CASSSGGDQETQYF
-	TRBV5-4	TRBJ2-1	TRBD2	TGTGCCAGCAGCTTAAATCAACTAGCGGGGGATAATGAGCAGTTCTTC	CASSLNQLAGDNEQFF
once	TRBV6-1	TRBJ1-4	TRBD1	TGTGCCAGCAGTACAGGGGTTAATGAAAAACTGTTTTTT	CASSTGVNEKLFF
-	TRBV9	TRBJ1-6	TRBD1	TGTGCCAGCAGCCGAGGACAGGGGGTAGATAATTCACCCCTCCACTTT	CASSRGQGVDNSPLHF
-	TRBV9	TRBJ2-7	-	TGTGCCAGCAGCCTCGACAGTGGGATGACCGGTGAGCAGTACTTC	CASSLDSGMTGEQYF
-	TRBV6-5	TRBJ2-7	TRBD1	TGTGCCAGCAGTTCCCACAGGGGGACCTCCTACGAGCAGTACTTC	CASSSHRGTSYEQYF
-	TRBV7-8	TRBJ2-4	TRBD1	TGTGCCAGCAGCTCCTCCGGGACAGAATTGGGAAACATTCAGTACTTC	CASSSSGTELGNIQYF
-	TRBV18	TRBJ1-5	-	TGTGCCAGCTCACCACCGTCAGGAGGAAATCAGCCCCAGCATTTT	CASSPPSGGNQPQHF
-	TRBV5-4	TRBJ2-2	TRBD2	TGTGCCAGCAGCTTTAGACGGACTAGCGGGGGGGACACCGGGGAGTTGTTTTTT	CASSFRRTSGGDTGELFF
-	TRBV6-1	TRBJ2-7	-	TGTGCCAGCAGCAGAGAGGGCGGTTACGAGCAGTACTTC	CASSREGGYEQYF
-	TRBV11-2	TRBJ1-1	-	TGTGCCAGCAGCTCCGTCCGGGTAGAACAAACTGAAGCTTTCTTT	CASSSVRVEQTEAFF
once	TRBV6-5	TRBJ1-2	TRBD1	TGTGCCAGCAGTCACCGGGACAGGGCGGTTAGCTACACCTTC	CASSHRDRAVSYTF
few	TRBV5-4	TRBJ1-2	TRBD1	TGTGCCAGCAGCTTGGGAGGGGACAGGGCCCAGTTGTATGGCTACACCTTC	CASSLGGDRAQLYGYTF
-	TRBV28	TRBJ1-2	-	TGTGCCAGCAGCAACCCCCGACAGGCTCCGGTACACCGATATGGCTACACCTTC	CASSNPRQAPVHRYGYTF
-	TRBV6-7	TRBJ2-1	TRBD1	TGTGCCAGGAAGCCGGGACAGACAAATAGCTCCTACAATGAGCAGTTCTTC	CARKPGQTNSSYNEQFF
-	TRBV5-6	TRBJ1-6	-	TGTGCCAGCAGCCACGGGCAGGGCCATTCACCCCTCCACTTT	CASSHGQGHSPLHF
-	TRBV5-1	TRBJ2-7	-	TGCGCCAGCAGCTTGGGGGGCGACGAGCAGTACTTC	CASSLGGDEQYF
few	TRBV11-2	TRBJ2-7	-	TGTGCCAGCAGCTCCCCGACAGTACGCTACGAGCAGTACTTC	CASSSPTVRYEQYF
few	TRBV11-2	TRBJ2-5	-	TGTGCCAGCAGCTTAGGAGCTTCGGGTAACCAAGAGACCCAGTACTTC	CASSLGASGNQETQYF
-	TRBV6-5	TRBJ2-5	-	TGTGCCAGCGTGCCCAGAGCGACCGACCTAGGGACCCAGTACTTC	CASVPRATDLGTQYF
few	TRBV19	TRBJ1-1	-	TGTGCCAGTAGTATATCTCTGAGGGGGACTGAAGCTTTCTTT	CASSISLRGTEAFF
-	TRBV4-3	TRBJ2-1	TRBD1	TGCGCCAGCAGCCAAGGGGCCGGGACAGGGGTCAATGAGCAGTTCTTC	CASSQGAGTGVNEQFF
-	TRBV5-5	TRBJ2-2	TRBD2	TGTGCCAGCAGCTTCGGGACTAGCACCGGGGAGCTGTTTTTT	CASSFGTSTGELFF
-	TRBV4-1	TRBJ2-1	-	TGCGCCAGCAGCCAAGATGGGAGAATCGGCTACAATGAGCAGTTCTTC	CASSQDGRIGYNEQFF
-	TRBV9	TRBJ1-3	TRBD1	TGTGCCAGCAGCGGACACGGGACAGGGCCTTCCAAATCTGGAAACACCATATATTTT	CASSGHGTGPSKSGNTIYF
-	TRBV7-2	TRBJ2-7	-	TGTGCCAGCAGCCCGGTGGCAGGGGTCGAGCAGTACTTC	CASSPVAGVEQYF
once	TRBV2	TRBJ2-5	TRBD2	TGTGCCAGCAAGTTAGAGAGCGGGGCCCAAGAGACCCAGTACTTC	CASKLESGAQETQYF
-	TRBV6-4	TRBJ2-3	TRBD2	TGTGCCAGCAGTGTTACTAGCGGACACACAGATACGCAGTATTTT	CASSVTSGHTDTQYF
-	TRBV13	TRBJ2-7	-	TGTGCCAGCAGCTTGACAGGAACGGGAAGCAACGAGCAGTACTTC	CASSLTGTGSNEQYF
few	TRBV7-3	TRBJ2-6	-	TGTGCCAGCAGCCTGGGGACATCTGGGGCCAGCGTCCTGACTTTC	CASSLGTSGASVLTF
-	TRBV5-6	TRBJ1-2	-	TGTGCCAGCAGCTTGGCCGGCCAGGAAGTAGAAGGAAGCTACACCTTC	CASSLAGQEVEGSYTF
-	TRBV7-9	TRBJ1-1	-	TGTGCCAGCAGCTTAGATCTCGGAGTGGACACTGAAGCTTTCTTT	CASSLDLGVDTEAFF
-	TRBV7-2	TRBJ2-7	-	TGTGCCAGCAGCTTTGAGTTCTACGAGCAGTACTTC	CASSFEFYEQYF
-	TRBV29-1	TRBJ2-1	TRBD2	TGCAGCGTTCTATGGGGGAGGGAGAATGAGCAGTTCTTC	CSVLWGRENEQFF
-	TRBV6-5	TRBJ1-2	TRBD1	TGTGCCAGCAGTTCCCCAGGGGGTATCGAGTATGGCTACACCTTC	CASSSPGGIEYGYTF
-	TRBV28	TRBJ1-6	TRBD1	TGTGCCAGCAGTTTTACAGGGGATAATTCACCCCTCCACTTT	CASSFTGDNSPLHF
few	TRBV2	TRBJ2-3	-	TGTGCCAGCACAGGGGACGCAGATACGCAGTATTTT	CASTGDADTQYF
-	TRBV15	TRBJ2-7	-	TGTGCCACCAGCGAGCTAGGGGTCGAGCAGTACTTC	CATSELGVEQYF
-	TRBV27	TRBJ2-1	-	TGTGCCAGCAGTTCCAGGGTTTACAATGAGCAGTTCTTC	CASSSRVYNEQFF
-	TRBV6-6	TRBJ1-3	-	TGTGCCAGCAGTACCGAGGGCTCTGGAAACACCATATATTTT	CASSTEGSGNTIYF
-	TRBV9	TRBJ1-1	-	TGTGCCAGCAGCGTATCCTGGGGGCTAGACCCCGCGAACACTGAAGCTTTCTTT	CASSVSWGLDPANTEAFF
once	TRBV5-5	TRBJ2-7	TRBD2	TGTGCCAGCAGTCTGGGGGACGTAGCGGGGGGGTACGAGCAGTACTTC	CASSLGDVAGGYEQYF
once	TRBV7-5	TRBJ2-5	-	TGTGCCAGAAGCTTAGGACCAAGGGGCCCTCAAGAGACCCAGTACTTC	CARSLGPRGPQETQYF
-	TRBV7-8	TRBJ2-7	-	TGTGCCAGCAGCTCTCAGGGGGGAACCTACGAGCAGTACTTC	CASSSQGGTYEQYF
-	TRBV5-1	TRBJ2-2	-	TGCGCCAGCAGCTTGTCGGCCGGGGAGCTGTTTTTT	CASSLSAGELFF
-	TRBV15	TRBJ1-4	-	TGTGCCACCAGCAGAGTAGGGGCTAGGGGTGAAAAACTGTTTTTT	CATSRVGARGEKLFF
-	TRBV2	TRBJ2-7	-	TGTGCCAGCACCGCCGGCCGGGGAGCCTACGAGCAGTGCTTC	CASTAGRGAYEQCF
-	TRBV28	TRBJ1-5	-	TGTGCCAGCAGTTTACTCGGGATGAATCAGCCCCAGCATTTT	CASSLLGMNQPQHF
-	TRBV19	TRBJ1-6	-	TGTGCCAGTAGTATAGAGGAGGATAATTCACCCCTCCACTTT	CASSIEEDNSPLHF
-	TRBV11-2	TRBJ2-3	-	TGTGCCAGCAGCTCCCTAAGCCGACAGTCCCGCACAGATACGCAGTATTTT	CASSSLSRQSRTDTQYF
few	TRBV6-1	TRBJ1-5	-	TGTGCCAGCGGTCCTGTCCCCAGTCAGCCCCAGCATTTT	CASGPVPSQPQHF
few	TRBV4-1	TRBJ1-1	TRBD1	TGCGCCAGCAGCCAGGAAGCGACAGGGTCAGTGAACACTGAAGCTTTCTTT	CASSQEATGSVNTEAFF
-	TRBV10-3	TRBJ1-1	-	TGTGCCATCAGCCAGGGGAACACTGAAGCTTTCTTT	CAISQGNTEAFF
few	TRBV9	TRBJ2-2	-	TGTGCCAGCGCAGGCCCCGGGGAGCTGTTTTTT	CASAGPGELFF
-	TRBV19	TRBJ1-1	-	TGTGCCAGTAGTTTTGTGGGGCGAAACACTGAAGCTTTCTTT	CASSFVGRNTEAFF
-	TRBV19	TRBJ2-7	-	TGTGCCAGTAGTCTAGGCGGCGAGCAGTACTTC	CASSLGGEQYF
-	TRBV5-1	TRBJ1-6	-	TGCGCCAGCAGCCCGGATGGACAGCGTAATTCACCCCTCCACTTT	CASSPDGQRNSPLHF